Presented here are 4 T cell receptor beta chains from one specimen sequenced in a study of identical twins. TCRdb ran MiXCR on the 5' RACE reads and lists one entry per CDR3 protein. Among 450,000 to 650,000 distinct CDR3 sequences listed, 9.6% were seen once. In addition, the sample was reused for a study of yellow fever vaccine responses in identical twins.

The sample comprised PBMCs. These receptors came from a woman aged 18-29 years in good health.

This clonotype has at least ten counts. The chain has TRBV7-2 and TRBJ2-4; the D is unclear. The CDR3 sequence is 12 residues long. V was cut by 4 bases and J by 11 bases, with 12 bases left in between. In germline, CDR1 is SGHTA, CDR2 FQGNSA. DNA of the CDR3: TGTGCCAGCAGCTCCAACCCCCCCCTTCAGTACTTC. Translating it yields CASSSNPPLQYF.

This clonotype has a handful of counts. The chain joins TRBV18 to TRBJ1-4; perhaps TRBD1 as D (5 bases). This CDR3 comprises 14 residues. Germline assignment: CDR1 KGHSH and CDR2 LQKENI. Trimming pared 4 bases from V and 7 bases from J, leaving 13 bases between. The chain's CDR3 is CASSLPWGTEKLFF. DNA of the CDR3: TGTGCCAGCTCACTGCCTTGGGGGACTGAAAAACTGTTTTTT.

The CDR3 sequence: CASSPRTGGNIQYF. CDR3 DNA sequence: TGTGCCAGCAGCCCAAGGACAGGCGGAAACATTCAGTACTTC. The chain recombines TRBV7-9 with TRBJ2-4; 7 bases align to TRBD1. In germline, CDR1 is SEHNR, CDR2 FQNEAQ (reference sequence). V was pared by 5 bases and J by 6 bases, with 7 bases of the junction left unmatched. The CDR3 is made up of 14 amino acids. The entire variable domain, with the rest obtained from reference TRBV7-9 and TRBJ2-4, is as follows: DTGVSQNPRHKITKRGQNVTFRCDPISEHNRLYWYRQTLGQGPEFLTYFQNEAQLEKSRLLSDRFSAERPKGSFSTLEIQRTEQGDSAMYLCASSPRTGGNIQYFGAGTRLSVL.

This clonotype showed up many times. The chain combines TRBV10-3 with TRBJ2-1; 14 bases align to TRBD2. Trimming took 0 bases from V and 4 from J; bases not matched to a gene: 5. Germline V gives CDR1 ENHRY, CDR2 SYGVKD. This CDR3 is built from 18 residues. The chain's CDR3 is CAISESGTSGSGYNEQFF. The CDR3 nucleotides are TGTGCCATCAGTGAGTCCGGGACTAGCGGGAGCGGTTACAATGAGCAGTTCTTC.